This T cell receptor (beta chain) was recorded in a study of shared clonotypes between healthy human individuals. In regard to this clone: The antigen is undetermined.

The V end lost 6 bases, the J end lost 9 bases, and 21 bases lay between the germline ends. The CDR3 spans 14 residues. Germline V lookup: CDR1 SQVTM, CDR2 ANQGSEA. Only CD45RO-negative cells positively selected for CCR7 counted as naive CD8 cells, so terminally differentiated effector memory CD45RA+ cells were excluded. Profiling relied on immunoSEQ multiplex PCR, and the TCRdb table lists in-frame clones only, not all of them. The sample holds under 850,000 clones, around 92% seen once. General study findings and limits: Sampling used blood alone; tissue repertoires probably differ.

The sample comprised naive CD8+ T cells sorted from blood. The receptor's source is a man aged 25 to 45 in good health. The chain carries TRBV29-1 and TRBJ2-1; perhaps TRBD2 as D (6 bases). The chain's CDR3 is CSVPIPNKRAEQFF. In nucleotides, the CDR3 is TGCAGCGTCCCCATCCCCAACAAGCGGGCTGAGCAGTTCTTC.